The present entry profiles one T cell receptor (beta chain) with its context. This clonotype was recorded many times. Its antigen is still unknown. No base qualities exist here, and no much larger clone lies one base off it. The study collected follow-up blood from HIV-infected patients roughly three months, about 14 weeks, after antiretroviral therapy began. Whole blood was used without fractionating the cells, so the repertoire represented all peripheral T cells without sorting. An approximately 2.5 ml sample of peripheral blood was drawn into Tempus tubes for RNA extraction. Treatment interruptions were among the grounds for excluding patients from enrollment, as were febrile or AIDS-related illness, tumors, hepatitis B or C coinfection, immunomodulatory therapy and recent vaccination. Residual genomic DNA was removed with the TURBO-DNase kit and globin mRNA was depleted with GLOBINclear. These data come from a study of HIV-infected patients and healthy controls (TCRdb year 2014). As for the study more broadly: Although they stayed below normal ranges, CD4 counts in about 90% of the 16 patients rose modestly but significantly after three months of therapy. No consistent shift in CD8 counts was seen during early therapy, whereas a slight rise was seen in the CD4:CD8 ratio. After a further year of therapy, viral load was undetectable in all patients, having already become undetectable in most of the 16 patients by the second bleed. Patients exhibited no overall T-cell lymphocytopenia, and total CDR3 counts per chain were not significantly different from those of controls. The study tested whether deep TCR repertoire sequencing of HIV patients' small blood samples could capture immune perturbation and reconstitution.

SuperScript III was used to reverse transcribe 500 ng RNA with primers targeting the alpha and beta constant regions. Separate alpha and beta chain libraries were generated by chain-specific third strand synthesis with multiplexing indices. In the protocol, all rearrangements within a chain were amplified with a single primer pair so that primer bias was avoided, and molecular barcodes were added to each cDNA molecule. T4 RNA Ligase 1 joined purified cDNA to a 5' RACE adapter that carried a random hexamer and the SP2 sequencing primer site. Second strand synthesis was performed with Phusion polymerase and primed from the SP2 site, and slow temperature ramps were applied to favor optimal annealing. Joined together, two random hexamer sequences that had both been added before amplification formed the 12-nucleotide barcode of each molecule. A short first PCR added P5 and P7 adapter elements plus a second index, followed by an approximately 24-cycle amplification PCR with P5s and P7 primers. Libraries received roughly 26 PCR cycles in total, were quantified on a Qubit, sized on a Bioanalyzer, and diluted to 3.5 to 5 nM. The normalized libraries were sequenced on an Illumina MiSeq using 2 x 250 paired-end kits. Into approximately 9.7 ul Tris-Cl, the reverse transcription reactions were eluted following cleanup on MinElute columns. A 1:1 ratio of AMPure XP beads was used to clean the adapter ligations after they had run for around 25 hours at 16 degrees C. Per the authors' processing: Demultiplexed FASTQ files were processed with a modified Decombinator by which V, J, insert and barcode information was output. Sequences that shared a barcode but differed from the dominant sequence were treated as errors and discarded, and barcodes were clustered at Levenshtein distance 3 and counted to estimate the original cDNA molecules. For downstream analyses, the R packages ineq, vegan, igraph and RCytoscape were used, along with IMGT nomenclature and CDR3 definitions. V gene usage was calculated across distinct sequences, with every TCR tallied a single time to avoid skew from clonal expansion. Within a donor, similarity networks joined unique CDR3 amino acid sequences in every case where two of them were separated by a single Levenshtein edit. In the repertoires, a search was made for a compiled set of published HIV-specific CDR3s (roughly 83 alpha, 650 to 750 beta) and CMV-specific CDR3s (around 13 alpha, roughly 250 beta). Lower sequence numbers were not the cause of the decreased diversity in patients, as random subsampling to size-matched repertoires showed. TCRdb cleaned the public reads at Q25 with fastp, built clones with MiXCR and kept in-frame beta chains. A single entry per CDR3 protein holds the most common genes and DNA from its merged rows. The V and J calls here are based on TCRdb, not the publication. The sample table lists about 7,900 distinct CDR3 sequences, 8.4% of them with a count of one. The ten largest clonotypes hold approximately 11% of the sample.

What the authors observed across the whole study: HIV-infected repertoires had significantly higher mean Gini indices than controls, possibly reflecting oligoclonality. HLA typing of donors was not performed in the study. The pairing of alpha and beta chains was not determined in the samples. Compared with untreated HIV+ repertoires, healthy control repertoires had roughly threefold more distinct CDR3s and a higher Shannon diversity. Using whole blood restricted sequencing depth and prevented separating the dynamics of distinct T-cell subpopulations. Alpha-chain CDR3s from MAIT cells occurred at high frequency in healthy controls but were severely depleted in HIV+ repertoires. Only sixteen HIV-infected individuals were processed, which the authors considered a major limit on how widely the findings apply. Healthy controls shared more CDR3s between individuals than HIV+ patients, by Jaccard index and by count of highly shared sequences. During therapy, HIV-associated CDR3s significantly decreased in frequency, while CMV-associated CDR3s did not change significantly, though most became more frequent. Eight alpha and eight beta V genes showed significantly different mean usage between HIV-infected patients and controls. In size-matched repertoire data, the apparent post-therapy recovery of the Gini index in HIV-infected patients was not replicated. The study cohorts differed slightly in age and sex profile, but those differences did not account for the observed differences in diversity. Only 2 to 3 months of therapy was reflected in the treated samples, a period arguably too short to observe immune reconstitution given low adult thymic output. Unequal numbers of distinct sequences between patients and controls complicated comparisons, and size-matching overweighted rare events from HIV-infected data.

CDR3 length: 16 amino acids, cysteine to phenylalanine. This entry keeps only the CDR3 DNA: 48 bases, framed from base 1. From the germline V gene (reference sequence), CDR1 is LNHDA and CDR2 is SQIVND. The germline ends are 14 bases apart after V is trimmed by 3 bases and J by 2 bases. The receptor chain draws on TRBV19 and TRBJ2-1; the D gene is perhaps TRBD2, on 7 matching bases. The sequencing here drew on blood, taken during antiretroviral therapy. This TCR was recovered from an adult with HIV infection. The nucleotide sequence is TGTGCCAGTAGTATCGCTGAGGGGGGGCCCTACAATGAGCAGTTCTTC. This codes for CASSIAEGGPYNEQFF. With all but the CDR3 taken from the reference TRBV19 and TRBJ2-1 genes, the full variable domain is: DGGITQSPKYLFRKEGQNVTLSCEQNLNHDAMYWYRQDPGQGLRLIYYSQIVNDFQKGDIAEGYSVSREKKESFPLTVTSAQKNPTAFYLCASSIAEGGPYNEQFFGPGTRLTVL.